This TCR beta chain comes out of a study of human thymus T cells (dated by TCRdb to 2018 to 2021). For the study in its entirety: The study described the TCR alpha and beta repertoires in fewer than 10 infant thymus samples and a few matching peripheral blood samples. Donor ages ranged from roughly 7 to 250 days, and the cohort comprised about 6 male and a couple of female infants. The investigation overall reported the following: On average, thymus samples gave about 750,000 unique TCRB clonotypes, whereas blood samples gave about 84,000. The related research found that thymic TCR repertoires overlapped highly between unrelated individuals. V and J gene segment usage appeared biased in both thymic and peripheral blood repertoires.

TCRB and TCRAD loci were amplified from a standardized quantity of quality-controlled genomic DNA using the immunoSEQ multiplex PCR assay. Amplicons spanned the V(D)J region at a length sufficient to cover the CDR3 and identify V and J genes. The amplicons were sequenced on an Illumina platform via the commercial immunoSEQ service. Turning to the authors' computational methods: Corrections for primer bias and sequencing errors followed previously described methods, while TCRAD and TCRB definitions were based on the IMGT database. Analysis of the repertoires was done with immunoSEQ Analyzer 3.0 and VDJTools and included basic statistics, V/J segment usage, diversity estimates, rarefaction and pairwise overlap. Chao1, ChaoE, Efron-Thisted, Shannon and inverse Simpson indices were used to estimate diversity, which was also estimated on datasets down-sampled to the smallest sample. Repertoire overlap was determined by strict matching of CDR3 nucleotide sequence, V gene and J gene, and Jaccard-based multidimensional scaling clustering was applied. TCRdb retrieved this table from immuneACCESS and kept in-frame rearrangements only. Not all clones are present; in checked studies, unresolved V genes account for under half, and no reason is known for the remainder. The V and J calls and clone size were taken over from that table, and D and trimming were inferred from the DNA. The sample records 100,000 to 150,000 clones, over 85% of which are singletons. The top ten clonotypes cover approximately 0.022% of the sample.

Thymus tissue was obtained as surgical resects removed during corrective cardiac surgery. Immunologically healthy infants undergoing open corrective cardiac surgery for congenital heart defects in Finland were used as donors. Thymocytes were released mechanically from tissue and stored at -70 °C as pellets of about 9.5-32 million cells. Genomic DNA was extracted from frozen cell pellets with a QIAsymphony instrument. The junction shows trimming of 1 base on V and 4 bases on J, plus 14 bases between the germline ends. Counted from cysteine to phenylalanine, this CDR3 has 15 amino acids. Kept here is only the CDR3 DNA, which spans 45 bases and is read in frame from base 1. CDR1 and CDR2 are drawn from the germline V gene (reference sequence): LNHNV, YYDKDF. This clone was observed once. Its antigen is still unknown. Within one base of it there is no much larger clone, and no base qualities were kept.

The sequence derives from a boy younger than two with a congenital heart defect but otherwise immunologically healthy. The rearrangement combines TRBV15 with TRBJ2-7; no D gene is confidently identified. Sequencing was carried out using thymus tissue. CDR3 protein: CATSRGQVITYEQYF. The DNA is TGTGCCACCAGCAGAGGGCAGGTAATTACGTACGAGCAGTACTTC.